One sample yielded the 5 T cell receptor beta chains listed below, sequenced in a study of CD8+ T cells in alopecia areata. Following extraction, RNA underwent reverse transcription to cDNA, which served as the sequencing template. Method: immunoSEQ multiplex PCR; TCRdb's copy keeps in-frame clones and lacks some. Among about 150,000 clones, more than 40% were seen once, and the ten largest hold about 6.4%. Sequencing was carried out using CD4+ T cells sorted from blood. These receptors were collected from a human donor with alopecia areata.

Concerning this clone: Additional DNA sequences in this sample encode the identical CDR3. CDR3 loop: CSVTSTDTQYF. DNA for the CDR3: TGCAGCGTCACTAGCACAGATACGCAGTATTTT. The rearrangement links TRBV29-1 to TRBJ2-3; D gene unclear. CDR1 is SQVTM, CDR2 ANQGSEA, per germline. Trimming shortened V by 6 bases and J by 0 bases, and 4 bases separated the two germline ends. CDR3 length: 11 residues.

V gene TRBV11-2 combines with J gene TRBJ2-5, with D possibly matching TRBD2 (5 bases). CDR3 size: 14 residues. V was shortened by 3 bases and J by 5 bases, with 13 bases between the two germline ends. Germline V gives CDR1 SGHAT, CDR2 FQNNGV. This CDR3 is CASSFRGFAETQYF. The CDR3 DNA reads as TGTGCCAGCAGCTTTCGGGGATTTGCGGAGACCCAGTACTTC.

The gene calls are TRBV30 and TRBJ2-2, with 13 nucleotides matching TRBD2. This CDR3 contains 19 residues. V lost 2 bases and J lost 3; bases outside the gene matches: 12. CDR1 is GTSNPN and CDR2 is SVGIG in the germline V gene (reference sequence). The chain's CDR3 is CAWSPLRLAGGPHTGELFF. The CDR3 bases are TGTGCCTGGAGTCCACTGCGACTAGCGGGAGGTCCCCACACCGGGGAGCTGTTTTTT.

The genes are TRBV5-1 and TRBJ2-1; no clear D gene. Germline V gene sequence: CDR1 SGHRS, CDR2 YFSETQ. CDR3 length equals 14 residues. Trimming pared 3 bases from V and 0 bases from J, leaving 7 bases between. Here the CDR3 DNA reads TGCGCCAGCAGCTACTTGAGCTCCTACAATGAGCAGTTCTTC. This codes for CASSYLSSYNEQFF.

CDR3 sequence reads: CASSSGQGEGGTEAFF. CDR3 coding DNA: TGCGCCAGCAGCTCTGGACAGGGTGAGGGCGGCACTGAAGCTTTCTTT. The rearrangement links TRBV5-1 to TRBJ1-1; 8 nucleotides match TRBD1. Trimming removed 3 bases from V and 4 bases from J; junction bases left unmatched: 11. The CDR3 has 16 amino acids. CDR1 is SGHRS and CDR2 is YFSETQ in the germline V gene.